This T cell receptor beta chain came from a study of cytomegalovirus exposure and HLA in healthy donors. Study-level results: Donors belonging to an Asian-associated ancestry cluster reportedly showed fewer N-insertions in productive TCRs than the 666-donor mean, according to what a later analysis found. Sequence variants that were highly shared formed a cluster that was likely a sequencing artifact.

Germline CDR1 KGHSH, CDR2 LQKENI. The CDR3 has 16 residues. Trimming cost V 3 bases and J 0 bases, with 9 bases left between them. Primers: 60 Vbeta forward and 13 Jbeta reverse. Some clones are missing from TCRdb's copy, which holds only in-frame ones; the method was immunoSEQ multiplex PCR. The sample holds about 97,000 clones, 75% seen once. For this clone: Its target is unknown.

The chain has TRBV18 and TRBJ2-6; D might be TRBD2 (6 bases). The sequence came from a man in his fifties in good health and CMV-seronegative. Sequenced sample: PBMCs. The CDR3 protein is CASSPGGTSGANVLTF. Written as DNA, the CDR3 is TGTGCCAGCTCACCGGGGGGAACCTCTGGGGCCAACGTCCTGACTTTC.